The text below deals with one T cell receptor beta chain. As yet, its antigen is unknown. The record originates from a study of cytomegalovirus exposure and HLA in healthy donors. General observations from the study: Prior analysis indicated that the majority of TCR beta V segments exhibited productivity approximately 90% or approximately 30% of the time. As a later analysis revealed, most CMV-associated TCR beta chains appeared HLA-restricted.

It was with 60 Vbeta and 13 Jbeta primers that the PCR ran. Assay: immunoSEQ multiplex PCR; the TCRdb copy retains only in-frame clones and omits some. The sample includes about 160,000 clones, about 85% seen only once; the top ten take 3.5%. Nominally healthy donors provided the samples, though records likely missed some immune exposures. Unmatched junction bases numbered 8, after V lost 2 bases and J lost 4 bases. The CDR3 totals 16 residues. The germline V gene encodes CDR1 SGHAT and CDR2 FQNNGV. The chain carries TRBV11-2 and TRBJ2-1; the match to TRBD2 covers 7 bases. The clonotype was recovered from a human donor in good health. The sequencing sample was made of PBMCs. CDR3 amino acids: CASSLNAGESYNEQFF. For the CDR3, the DNA is TGTGCCAGCAGCTTAAATGCGGGAGAGTCTTACAATGAGCAGTTCTTC.